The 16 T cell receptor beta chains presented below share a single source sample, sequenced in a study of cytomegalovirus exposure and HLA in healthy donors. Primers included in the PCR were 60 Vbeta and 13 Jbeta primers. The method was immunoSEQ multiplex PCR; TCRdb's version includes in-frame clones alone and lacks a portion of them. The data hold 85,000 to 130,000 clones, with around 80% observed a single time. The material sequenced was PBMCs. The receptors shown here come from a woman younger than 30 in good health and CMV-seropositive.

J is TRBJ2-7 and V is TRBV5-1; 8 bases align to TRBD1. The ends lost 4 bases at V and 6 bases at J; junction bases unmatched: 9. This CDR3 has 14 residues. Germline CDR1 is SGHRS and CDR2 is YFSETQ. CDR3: CASSRTDRVAEQYF. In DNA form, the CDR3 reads TGCGCCAGCAGCCGCACGGACAGGGTCGCCGAGCAGTACTTC. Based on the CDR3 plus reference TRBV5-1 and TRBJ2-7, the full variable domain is KAGVTQTPRYLIKTRGQQVTLSCSPISGHRSVSWYQQTPGQGLQFLFEYFSETQRNKGNFPGRFSGRQFSNSRSEMNVSTLELGDSALYLCASSRTDRVAEQYFGPGTRLTVT.

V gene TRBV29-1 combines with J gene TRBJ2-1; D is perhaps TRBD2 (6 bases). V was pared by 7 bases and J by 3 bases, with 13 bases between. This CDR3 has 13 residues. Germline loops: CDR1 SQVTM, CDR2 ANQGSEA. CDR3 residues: CSAAGQLYNEQFF. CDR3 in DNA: TGCAGCGCCGCGGGGCAACTCTACAATGAGCAGTTCTTC.

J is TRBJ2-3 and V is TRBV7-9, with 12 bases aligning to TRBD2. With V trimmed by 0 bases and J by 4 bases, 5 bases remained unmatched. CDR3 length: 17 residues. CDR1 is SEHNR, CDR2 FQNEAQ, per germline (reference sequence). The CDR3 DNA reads TGTGCCAGCAGCTTAGCCCTACTAGCGGGAGGCGCAGATACGCAGTATTTT. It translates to CASSLALLAGGADTQYF. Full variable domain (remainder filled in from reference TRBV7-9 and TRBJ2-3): DTGVSQNPRHKITKRGQNVTFRCDPISEHNRLYWYRQTLGQGPEFLTYFQNEAQLEKSRLLSDRFSAERPKGSFSTLEIQRTEQGDSAMYLCASSLALLAGGADTQYFGPGTRLTVL.

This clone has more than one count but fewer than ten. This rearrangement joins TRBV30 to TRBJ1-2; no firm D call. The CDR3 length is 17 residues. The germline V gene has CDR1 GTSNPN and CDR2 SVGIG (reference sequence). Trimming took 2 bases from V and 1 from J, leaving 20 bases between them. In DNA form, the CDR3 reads TGTGCCTGGAGTACCCCAATAAGACGGAGGATTAACTATGGCTACACCTTC. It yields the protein CAWSTPIRRRINYGYTF.

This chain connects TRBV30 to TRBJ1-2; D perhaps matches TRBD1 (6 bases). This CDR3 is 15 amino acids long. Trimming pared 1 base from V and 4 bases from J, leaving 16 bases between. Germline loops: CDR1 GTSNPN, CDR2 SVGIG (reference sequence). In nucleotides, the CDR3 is TGTGCCTGGAGTGCCACCACGGGAGGGGGCTATGGCTACACCTTC. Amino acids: CAWSATTGGGYGYTF.

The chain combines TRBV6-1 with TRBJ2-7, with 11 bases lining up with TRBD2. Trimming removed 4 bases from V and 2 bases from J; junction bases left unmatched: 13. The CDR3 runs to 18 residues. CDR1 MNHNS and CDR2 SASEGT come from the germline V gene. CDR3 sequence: CASSVRGTSGSNAYEQYF. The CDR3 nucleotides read TGTGCCAGCAGTGTTAGGGGGACTAGCGGAAGCAACGCCTACGAGCAGTACTTC.

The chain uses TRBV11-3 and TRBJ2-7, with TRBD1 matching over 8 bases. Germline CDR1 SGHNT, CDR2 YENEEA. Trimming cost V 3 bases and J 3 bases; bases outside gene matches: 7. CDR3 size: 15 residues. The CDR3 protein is CASSFPQGVVYEQYF. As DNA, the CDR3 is TGTGCCAGCAGCTTCCCACAGGGGGTTGTCTACGAGCAGTACTTC.

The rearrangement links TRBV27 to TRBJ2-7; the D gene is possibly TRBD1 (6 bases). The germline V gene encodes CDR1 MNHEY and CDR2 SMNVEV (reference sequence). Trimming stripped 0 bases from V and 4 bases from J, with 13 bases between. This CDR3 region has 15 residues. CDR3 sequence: CASSLSWTAPYEQYF. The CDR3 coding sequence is TGTGCCAGCAGTTTATCGTGGACAGCCCCTTACGAGCAGTACTTC.

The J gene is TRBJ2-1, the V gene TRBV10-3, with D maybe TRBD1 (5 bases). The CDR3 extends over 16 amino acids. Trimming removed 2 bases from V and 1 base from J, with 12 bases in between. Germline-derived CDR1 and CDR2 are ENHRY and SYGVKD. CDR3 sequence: CAISEGAAQSYNEQFF. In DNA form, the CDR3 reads TGTGCCATCAGTGAGGGGGCGGCACAGTCCTACAATGAGCAGTTCTTC.

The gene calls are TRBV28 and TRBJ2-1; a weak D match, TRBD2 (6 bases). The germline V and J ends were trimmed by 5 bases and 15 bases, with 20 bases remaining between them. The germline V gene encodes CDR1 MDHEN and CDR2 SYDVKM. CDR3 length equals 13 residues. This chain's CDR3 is CASSPPWGEVGFF. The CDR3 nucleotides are TGTGCCAGCAGTCCACCATGGGGGGAGGTAGGGTTCTTC.

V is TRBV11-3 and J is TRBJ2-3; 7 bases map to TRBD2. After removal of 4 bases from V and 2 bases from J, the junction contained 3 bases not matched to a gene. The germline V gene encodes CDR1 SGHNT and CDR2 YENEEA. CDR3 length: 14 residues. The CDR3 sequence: CASSSWDYTDTQYF. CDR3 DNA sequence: TGTGCCAGCAGCTCCTGGGACTACACAGATACGCAGTATTTT.

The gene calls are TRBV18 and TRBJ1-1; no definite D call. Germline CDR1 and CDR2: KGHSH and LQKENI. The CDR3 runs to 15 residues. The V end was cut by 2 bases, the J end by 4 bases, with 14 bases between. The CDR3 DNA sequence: TGTGCCAGCTCACCAGGGTCCGGGTTGGGCACTGAAGCTTTCTTT. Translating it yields CASSPGSGLGTEAFF.

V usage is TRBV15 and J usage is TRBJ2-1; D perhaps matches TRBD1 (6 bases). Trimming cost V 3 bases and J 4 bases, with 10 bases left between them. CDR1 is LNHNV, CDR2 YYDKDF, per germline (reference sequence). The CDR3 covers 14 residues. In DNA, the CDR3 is TGTGCCACCAGCAGGGGCCAGGGGTACAATGAGCAGTTCTTC. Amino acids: CATSRGQGYNEQFF.

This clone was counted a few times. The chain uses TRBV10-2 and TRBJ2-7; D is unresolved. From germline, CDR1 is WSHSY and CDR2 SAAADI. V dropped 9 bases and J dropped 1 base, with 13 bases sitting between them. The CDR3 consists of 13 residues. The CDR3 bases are TGCGCCAGTGCCCAGAACCCGTCCTACGAGCAGTACTTC. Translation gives CASAQNPSYEQYF.

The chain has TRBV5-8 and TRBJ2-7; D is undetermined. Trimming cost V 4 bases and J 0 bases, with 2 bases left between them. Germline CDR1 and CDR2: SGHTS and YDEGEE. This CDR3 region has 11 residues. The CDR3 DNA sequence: TGTGCCAGCAGCCACTCCTACGAGCAGTACTTC. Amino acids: CASSHSYEQYF.

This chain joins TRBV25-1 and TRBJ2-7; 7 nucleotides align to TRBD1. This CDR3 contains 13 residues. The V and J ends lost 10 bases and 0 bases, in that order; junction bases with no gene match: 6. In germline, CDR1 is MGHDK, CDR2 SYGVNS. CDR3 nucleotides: TGTGCCACCGGGACAGCTACCTCCTACGAGCAGTACTTC. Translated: CATGTATSYEQYF.